This T cell receptor (beta chain) was captured in a study of T cells in Graves' hyperthyroidism and ophthalmopathy. What was amplified from RNA transcripts were TCR beta CDR3 regions. The TCR CDR3 was amplified in a first-round RT-PCR using the HTBI primer set. TCRdb fed the multiplex PCR reads into MiXCR, producing one record per CDR3 protein. Among 400,000 to 500,000 distinct CDR3 sequences listed, about 14% were seen once. V was cut by 4 bases and J by 6 bases, with 12 bases left in between. CDR3 length: 14 amino acids. Per germline, CDR1 MGHDK and CDR2 SYGVNS. The chain has TRBV25-1 and TRBJ2-2, with a possible D match to TRBD2 (6 bases). The TCR comes from a young man with Graves' ophthalmopathy. Material: blood. The DNA of the CDR3 is TGTGCCAGCAGTGCAATGGGGGGTCCCGGGGAGCTGTTTTTT. It codes for CASSAMGGPGELFF.